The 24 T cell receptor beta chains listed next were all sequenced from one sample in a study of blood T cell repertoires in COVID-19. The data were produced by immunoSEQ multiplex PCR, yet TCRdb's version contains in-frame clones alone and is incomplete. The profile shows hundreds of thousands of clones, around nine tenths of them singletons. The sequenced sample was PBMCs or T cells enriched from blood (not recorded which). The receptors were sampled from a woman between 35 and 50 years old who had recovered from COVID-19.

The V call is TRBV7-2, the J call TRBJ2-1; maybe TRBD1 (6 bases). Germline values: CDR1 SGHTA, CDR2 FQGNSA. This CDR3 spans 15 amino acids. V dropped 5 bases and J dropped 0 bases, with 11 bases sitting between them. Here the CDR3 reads CASSPTTGSYNEQFF. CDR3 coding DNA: TGTGCCAGCAGCCCGACGACAGGCTCCTACAATGAGCAGTTCTTC.

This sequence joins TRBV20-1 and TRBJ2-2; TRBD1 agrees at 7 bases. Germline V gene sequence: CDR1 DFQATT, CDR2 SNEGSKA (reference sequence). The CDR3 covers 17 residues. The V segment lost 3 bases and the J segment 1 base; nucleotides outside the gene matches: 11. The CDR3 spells CSASPPRGIMNTGELFF. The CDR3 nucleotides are TGCAGTGCTAGTCCCCCCAGGGGGATTATGAACACCGGGGAGCTGTTTTTT.

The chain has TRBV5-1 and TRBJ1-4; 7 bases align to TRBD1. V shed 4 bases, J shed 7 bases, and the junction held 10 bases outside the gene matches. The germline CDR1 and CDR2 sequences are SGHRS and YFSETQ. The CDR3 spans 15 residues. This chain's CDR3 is CASSPLEGAGEKLFF. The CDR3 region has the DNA TGCGCCAGCAGCCCCCTCGAGGGGGCTGGTGAAAAACTGTTTTTT.

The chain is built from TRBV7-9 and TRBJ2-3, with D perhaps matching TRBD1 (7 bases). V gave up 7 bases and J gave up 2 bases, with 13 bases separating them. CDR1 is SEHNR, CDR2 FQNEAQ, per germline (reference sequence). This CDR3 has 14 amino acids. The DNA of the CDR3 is TGTGCCAGCATTGGAGGGGGCCACACAGATACGCAGTATTTT. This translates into CASIGGGHTDTQYF.

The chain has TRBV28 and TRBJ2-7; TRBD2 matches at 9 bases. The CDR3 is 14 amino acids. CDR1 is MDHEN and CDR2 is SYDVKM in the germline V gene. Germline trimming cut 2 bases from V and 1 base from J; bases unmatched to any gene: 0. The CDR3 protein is CASSLSGGSYEQYF. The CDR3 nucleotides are TGTGCCAGCAGTTTAAGCGGGGGGTCCTACGAGCAGTACTTC.

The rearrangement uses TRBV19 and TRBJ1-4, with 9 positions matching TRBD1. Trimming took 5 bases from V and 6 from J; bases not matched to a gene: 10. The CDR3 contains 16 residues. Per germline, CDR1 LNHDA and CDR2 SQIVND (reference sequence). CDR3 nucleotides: TGTGCCAGTAGTGAGACGTCACAGGGGGCCGATGAAAAACTGTTTTTT. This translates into CASSETSQGADEKLFF.

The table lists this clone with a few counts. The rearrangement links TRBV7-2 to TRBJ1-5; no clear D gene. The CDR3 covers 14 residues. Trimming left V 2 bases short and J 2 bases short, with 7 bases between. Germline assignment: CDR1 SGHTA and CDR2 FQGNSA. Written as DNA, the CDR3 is TGTGCCAGCAGCTTAATAAATCGCAATCAGCCCCAGCATTTT. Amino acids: CASSLINRNQPQHF.

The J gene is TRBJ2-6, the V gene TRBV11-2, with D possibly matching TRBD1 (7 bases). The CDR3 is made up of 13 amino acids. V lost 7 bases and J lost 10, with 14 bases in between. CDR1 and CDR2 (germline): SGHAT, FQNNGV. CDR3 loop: CASTPGGGNVLTF. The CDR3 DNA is TGTGCCAGCACCCCAGGGGGAGGAAACGTCCTGACTTTC.

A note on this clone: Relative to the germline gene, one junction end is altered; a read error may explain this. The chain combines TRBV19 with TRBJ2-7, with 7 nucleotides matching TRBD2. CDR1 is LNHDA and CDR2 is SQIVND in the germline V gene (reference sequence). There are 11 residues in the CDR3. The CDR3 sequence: CSAGLADEQYF. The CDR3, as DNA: TGCAGTGCAGGGCTAGCGGACGAGCAGTACTTC.

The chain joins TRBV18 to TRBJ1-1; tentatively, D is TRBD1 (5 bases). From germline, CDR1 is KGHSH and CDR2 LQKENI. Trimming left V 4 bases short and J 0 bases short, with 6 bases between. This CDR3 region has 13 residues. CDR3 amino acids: CASSQGMNTEAFF. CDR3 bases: TGTGCCAGCTCACAGGGGATGAACACTGAAGCTTTCTTT.

CDR3: CSVEYGAGGTEAFF. The DNA for the CDR3 is TGCAGCGTTGAATATGGGGCAGGGGGCACTGAAGCTTTCTTT. The J gene is TRBJ1-1, the V gene TRBV29-1; the match to TRBD1 covers 7 bases. V lost 2 bases to trimming and J lost 4 bases; unmatched junction nucleotides: 7. CDR3 length: 14 residues. Germline CDR1 and CDR2: SQVTM and ANQGSEA.

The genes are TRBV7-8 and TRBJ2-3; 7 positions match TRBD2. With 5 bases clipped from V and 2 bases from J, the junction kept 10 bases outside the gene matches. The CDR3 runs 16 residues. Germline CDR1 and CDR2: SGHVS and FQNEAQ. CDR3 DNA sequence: TGTGCCAGCAGCAGCGGGACGGCGGGACTCACAGATACGCAGTATTTT. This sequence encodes CASSSGTAGLTDTQYF.

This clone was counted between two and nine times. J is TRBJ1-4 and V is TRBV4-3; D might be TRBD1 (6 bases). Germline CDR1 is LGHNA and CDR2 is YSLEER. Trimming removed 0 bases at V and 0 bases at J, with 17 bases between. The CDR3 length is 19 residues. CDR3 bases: TGCGCCAGCAGCCAAGATTTAGTCTGGGACACGACAACTAATGAAAAACTGTTTTTT. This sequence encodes CASSQDLVWDTTTNEKLFF.

CDR3 sequence (DNA): TGCGCCAGCAGCCACGGTACTGAAGCTTTCTTT. This translates into CASSHGTEAFF. The V call is TRBV4-3, the J call TRBJ1-1; D not certain. V was clipped by 3 bases and J by 5 bases, with 4 bases between them. Germline loops: CDR1 LGHNA, CDR2 YSLEER. CDR3 length: 11 amino acids.

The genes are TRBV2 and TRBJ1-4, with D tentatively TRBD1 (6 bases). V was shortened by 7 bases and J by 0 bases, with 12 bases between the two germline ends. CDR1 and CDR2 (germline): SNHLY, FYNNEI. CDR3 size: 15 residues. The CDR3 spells CASTGTPATNEKLFF. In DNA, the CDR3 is TGTGCCAGCACGGGGACACCCGCAACTAATGAAAAACTGTTTTTT.

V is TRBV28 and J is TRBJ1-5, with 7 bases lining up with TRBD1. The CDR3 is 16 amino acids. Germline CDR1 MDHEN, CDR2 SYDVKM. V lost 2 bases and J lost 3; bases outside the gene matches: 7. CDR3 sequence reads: CASSLLTGTLNQPQHF. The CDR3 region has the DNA TGTGCCAGCAGTTTACTGACAGGGACCCTCAATCAGCCCCAGCATTTT. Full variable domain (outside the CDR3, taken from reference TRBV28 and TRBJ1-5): DVKVTQSSRYLVKRTGEKVFLECVQDMDHENMFWYRQDPGLGLRLIYFSYDVKMKEKGDIPEGYSVSREKKERFSLILESASTNQTSMYLCASSLLTGTLNQPQHFGDGTRLSIL.

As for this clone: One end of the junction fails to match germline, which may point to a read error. The CDR3 spells CAWSTLVLREPLF. The CDR3 nucleotides are TGTGCCTGGAGTACCCTGGTACTGCGGGAGCCTCTCTTC. The chain recombines TRBV30 with TRBJ2-1, with 7 bases identical to TRBD2. Germline CDR1 reads GTSNPN; CDR2 reads SVGIG (reference sequence). The CDR3 runs 13 residues.

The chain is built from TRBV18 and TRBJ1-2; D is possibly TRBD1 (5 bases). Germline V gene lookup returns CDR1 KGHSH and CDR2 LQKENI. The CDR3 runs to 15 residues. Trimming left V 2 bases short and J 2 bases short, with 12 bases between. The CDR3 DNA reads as TGTGCCAGCTCACCAGCAGGGAGGCCCAACTATGGCTACACCTTC. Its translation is CASSPAGRPNYGYTF.

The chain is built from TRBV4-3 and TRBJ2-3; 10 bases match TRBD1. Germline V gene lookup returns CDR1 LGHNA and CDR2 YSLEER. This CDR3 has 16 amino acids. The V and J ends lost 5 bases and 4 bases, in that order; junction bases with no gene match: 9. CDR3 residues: CASSGMGQGKADTQYF. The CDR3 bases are TGCGCCAGCAGCGGCATGGGACAGGGGAAGGCAGATACGCAGTATTTT.

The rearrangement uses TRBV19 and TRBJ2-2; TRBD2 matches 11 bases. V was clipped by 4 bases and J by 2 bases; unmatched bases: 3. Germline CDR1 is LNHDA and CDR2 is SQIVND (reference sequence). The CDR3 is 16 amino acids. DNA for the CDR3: TGTGCCAGTAGTACGGGACTAGCGGAAAACACCGGGGAGCTGTTTTTT. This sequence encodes CASSTGLAENTGELFF.

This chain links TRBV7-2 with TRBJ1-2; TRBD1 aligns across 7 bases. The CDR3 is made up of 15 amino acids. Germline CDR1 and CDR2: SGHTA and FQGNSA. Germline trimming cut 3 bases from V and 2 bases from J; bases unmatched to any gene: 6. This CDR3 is CASSFSGTANYGYTF. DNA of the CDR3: TGTGCCAGCAGCTTCTCCGGGACAGCAAACTATGGCTACACCTTC.

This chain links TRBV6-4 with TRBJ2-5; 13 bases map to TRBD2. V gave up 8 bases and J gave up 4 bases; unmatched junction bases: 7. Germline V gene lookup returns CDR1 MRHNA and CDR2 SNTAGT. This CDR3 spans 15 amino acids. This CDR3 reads CASDGLAGDRETQYF. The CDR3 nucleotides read TGTGCCAGCGACGGACTAGCGGGAGATCGAGAGACCCAGTACTTC.

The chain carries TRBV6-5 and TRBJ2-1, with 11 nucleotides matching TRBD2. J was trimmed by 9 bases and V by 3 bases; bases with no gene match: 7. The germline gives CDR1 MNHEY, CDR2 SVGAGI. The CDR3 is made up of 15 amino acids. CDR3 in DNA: TGTGCCAGCAGTTATTCTAGCGGGAGGTGGTTTGAGCAGTTCTTC. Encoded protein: CASSYSSGRWFEQFF.

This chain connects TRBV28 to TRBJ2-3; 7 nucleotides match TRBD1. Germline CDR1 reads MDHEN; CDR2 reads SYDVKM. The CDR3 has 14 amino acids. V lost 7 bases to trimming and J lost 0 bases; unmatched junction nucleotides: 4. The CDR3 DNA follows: TGTGCCAGCATCCGGACAGGTAGCACAGATACGCAGTATTTT. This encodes CASIRTGSTDTQYF.